A single sample gave rise to the 8 T cell receptor beta chains below, sequenced in a study of blood T cell repertoires in COVID-19. TCRdb's copy holds only in-frame clones and misses some; the assay was immunoSEQ multiplex PCR. Among approximately 470,000 clones, 75% to 90% were seen once, and the ten largest hold approximately 2.9%. Sequences were obtained from peripheral blood. The origin of the receptors is a human donor in a cohort sampled during active COVID-19.

V is TRBV6-5 and J is TRBJ2-3; 7 bases match TRBD2. The V and J ends lost 2 bases and 2 bases, in that order; junction bases with no gene match: 7. Germline V gives CDR1 MNHEY, CDR2 SVGAGI. The CDR3 extends over 16 amino acids. The CDR3 DNA reads TGTGCCAGCAGTTACGTCCAGCGGGGTAACACAGATACGCAGTATTTT. Amino acids: CASSYVQRGNTDTQYF.

The J gene is TRBJ2-7, the V gene TRBV5-1; D may be TRBD1 (5 bases). Per the germline V gene, CDR1 is SGHRS and CDR2 is YFSETQ. CDR3 size: 14 residues. V was cut by 5 bases and J by 0 bases, with 12 bases left in between. DNA for the CDR3: TGCGCCAGCAGTTATCAGGGAATCTCCTACGAGCAGTACTTC. Its translation is CASSYQGISYEQYF.

The table lists this clone with a few counts. The chain couples TRBV7-3 to TRBJ2-1; D is unclear. Germline assignment: CDR1 SGHTA and CDR2 FQGTGA. The germline V and J ends were trimmed by 5 bases and 4 bases, with 12 bases remaining between them. The CDR3 covers 14 residues. Here the CDR3 reads CASSPPGVYNEQFF. The CDR3 nucleotides are TGTGCCAGCAGCCCCCCCGGTGTATACAATGAGCAGTTCTTC.

The chain links TRBV3-1 (or the pseudogene TRBV3-2) to TRBJ1-1, with 7 bases lining up with TRBD1. The ends lost 1 base at V and 6 bases at J; junction bases unmatched: 8. The CDR3 contains 15 residues. Germline V lookup: CDR1 LGHDT, CDR2 YNNKEL (reference sequence). For the CDR3, the DNA is TGTGCCAGCAGCCAAGCGACAGGGTTTATACCTGAAGCTTTCTTT. It is translated as CASSQATGFIPEAFF.

The chain recombines TRBV7-2 with TRBJ1-4; 9 positions agree with TRBD1. Germline CDR1 reads SGHTA; CDR2 reads FQGNSA. Trimming took 5 bases from V and 6 from J; bases not matched to a gene: 7. The length of the CDR3 is 15 residues. CDR3 region: CASSAQQGAHEKLFF. In DNA form, the CDR3 reads TGTGCCAGCAGCGCACAACAGGGGGCTCATGAAAAACTGTTTTTT.

This chain connects TRBV19 to TRBJ1-3; D is unclear. The V end lost 4 bases, the J end lost 0 bases, and 7 bases lay between the germline ends. Germline V lookup: CDR1 LNHDA, CDR2 SQIVND (reference sequence). There are 14 residues in the CDR3. DNA of the CDR3: TGTGCCAGTAGTAGAGCCAACTCTGGAAACACCATATATTTT. This translates into CASSRANSGNTIYF. Using reference TRBV19 and TRBJ1-3 for the parts outside the CDR3, the full variable domain is DGGITQSPKYLFRKEGQNVTLSCEQNLNHDAMYWYRQDPGQGLRLIYYSQIVNDFQKGDIAEGYSVSREKKESFPLTVTSAQKNPTAFYLCASSRANSGNTIYFGEGSWLTVV.

Notes on this clone: Other DNA sequences within the sample encode an identical CDR3. The chain is built from TRBV19 and TRBJ1-2, with 7 bases matching TRBD1. The CDR3 is 13 amino acids. Trimming cost V 3 bases and J 5 bases; bases outside gene matches: 3. Germline-derived CDR1 and CDR2 are LNHDA and SQIVND (reference sequence). The CDR3 loop is CASSIGRGYGYTF. CDR3 coding DNA: TGTGCCAGTAGTATTGGCAGGGGGTATGGCTACACCTTC.

J is TRBJ2-7 and V is TRBV19; maybe TRBD1 (5 bases). V was pared by 5 bases and J by 7 bases, with 18 bases between. CDR1 is LNHDA and CDR2 is SQIVND in the germline V gene (reference sequence). The CDR3 length is 14 residues. The CDR3 sequence: CASSRQGQLREQYF. For the CDR3, the DNA is TGTGCCAGTAGTCGTCAGGGCCAGCTGCGGGAGCAGTACTTC.